A single sample gave rise to the 10 T cell receptor beta chains below, sequenced in a study of T cell responses to AZD1222 COVID-19 vaccine. This table comes from immunoSEQ multiplex PCR, and its TCRdb copy is limited to in-frame clones, with some not included. The table includes under 150,000 clones, over 85% detected once. Sample: peripheral blood, taken on day 0 of AZD1222 vaccination. These receptors originate from an adult in good health.

V gene TRBV7-3 combines with J gene TRBJ1-3, with TRBD1 identical over 7 bases. CDR1 and CDR2 from the germline V gene are SGHTA and FQGTGA. V dropped 5 bases and J dropped 4; count of bases not matched to a gene: 2. This CDR3 region has 13 residues. The CDR3 sequence is CASSPGQGNTIYF. CDR3 nucleotide sequence: TGTGCCAGCAGCCCGGGACAGGGAAACACCATATATTTT.

J is TRBJ2-3 and V is TRBV9, with 9 nucleotides matching TRBD2. Unmatched junction bases numbered 7, after V lost 0 bases and J lost 2 bases. Looked up from germline, CDR1 is SGDLS and CDR2 is YYNGEE. CDR3 length: 17 residues. Here the CDR3 DNA reads TGTGCCAGCAGCGTAGAGGGAGGGGGACTAGCCACAGATACGCAGTATTTT. This sequence encodes CASSVEGGGLATDTQYF.

The chain uses TRBV3-1 (or the pseudogene TRBV3-2) and TRBJ2-1, with 9 bases matching TRBD1. Germline values: CDR1 LGHDT, CDR2 YNNKEL (reference sequence). The ends lost 4 bases at V and 4 bases at J; junction bases unmatched: 5. This CDR3 is 15 amino acids long. The CDR3 sequence is CASSLGQGTYNEQFF. CDR3 coding DNA: TGTGCCAGCAGCCTCGGACAGGGGACTTACAATGAGCAGTTCTTC.

This chain joins TRBV11-2 and TRBJ1-2; D may be TRBD1 (6 bases). Germline V gene data show CDR1 as SGHAT and CDR2 as FQNNGV. The CDR3 runs to 14 residues. V lost 6 bases and J lost 2, with 13 bases in between. CDR3 region: CASSPGQRNYGYTF. The CDR3 DNA follows: TGTGCCAGCAGTCCAGGACAGCGGAACTATGGCTACACCTTC. Using reference TRBV11-2 and TRBJ1-2 for the parts outside the CDR3, the full variable domain is EAGVAQSPRYKIIEKRQSVAFWCNPISGHATLYWYQQILGQGPKLLIQFQNNGVVDDSQLPKDRFSAERLKGVDSTLKIQPAKLEDSAVYLCASSPGQRNYGYTFGSGTRLTVV.

The CDR3 here is CASSPEEYGGYTF. CDR3 DNA sequence: TGTGCCAGCAGCCCTGAGGAATATGGTGGCTACACCTTC. The chain employs TRBV5-5 and TRBJ1-2; D is unclear. This CDR3 contains 13 residues. The germline V gene encodes CDR1 SGHKS and CDR2 YYEKEE (reference sequence). The V end was cut by 4 bases, the J end by 7 bases, with 14 bases between.

The rearrangement links TRBV5-3 to TRBJ2-1; 9 positions match TRBD2. TRBV5-3 is marked as an open reading frame, function uncertain. Trimming removed 1 base from V and 7 bases from J; junction bases left unmatched: 9. The CDR3 is 16 amino acids. The CDR3 loop is CARSLSSGSTVNEQFF. The CDR3 bases are TGTGCCAGAAGCTTGAGTAGCGGGAGTACGGTAAATGAGCAGTTCTTC.

The chain couples TRBV7-6 to TRBJ1-1, with 7 positions matching TRBD1. The CDR3 extends over 16 amino acids. Trimming cost V 1 base and J 5 bases; bases outside gene matches: 10. Germline-derived CDR1 and CDR2 are SGHVS and FNYEAQ. The CDR3 coding sequence is TGTGCCAGCAGCTTAGTCACAGGGGACCTAGCTACTGAAGCTTTCTTT. Translating it yields CASSLVTGDLATEAFF. The full variable domain, with the rest looked up from reference TRBV7-6 and TRBJ1-1, is GAGVSQSPRYKVTKRGQDVALRCDPISGHVSLYWYRQALGQGPEFLTYFNYEAQQDKSGLPNDRFSAERPEGSISTLTIQRTEQRDSAMYRCASSLVTGDLATEAFFGQGTRLTVV.

The count of this clone is one. The V and J genes are TRBV4-3 and TRBJ2-3; a possible D gene is TRBD2 (5 bases). This CDR3 spans 15 amino acids. CDR1 and CDR2 from the germline V gene are LGHNA and YSLEER. V was clipped by 0 bases and J by 2 bases, with 9 bases between them. DNA of the CDR3: TGCGCCAGCAGCCAAGAAGTAGCGTACACAGATACGCAGTATTTT. The encoded protein is CASSQEVAYTDTQYF.

The V gene is TRBV7-3, the J gene TRBJ1-2; a possible D gene is TRBD1 (6 bases). Trimming stripped 0 bases from V and 3 bases from J, with 11 bases between. There are 15 residues in the CDR3. Germline V gene sequence: CDR1 SGHTA, CDR2 FQGTGA. CDR3 DNA: TGTGCCAGCAGCTTAACGCCGGACAGTTACTATGGCTACACCTTC. Its translation: CASSLTPDSYYGYTF.

This sequence joins TRBV7-8 and TRBJ2-7, with 9 bases identical to TRBD1. With V trimmed by 5 bases and J by 5 bases, 10 bases remained unmatched. The germline gives CDR1 SGHVS, CDR2 FQNEAQ. This CDR3 contains 15 residues. The DNA for the CDR3 is TGTGCCAGCAGCCCTGGGACAGGGCAAGTCCACGAGCAGTACTTC. Encoded protein: CASSPGTGQVHEQYF. Looking up the rest from reference TRBV7-8 and TRBJ2-7 gives the full variable domain: GAGVSQSPRYKVAKRGQDVALRCDPISGHVSLFWYQQALGQGPEFLTYFQNEAQLDKSGLPSDRFFAERPEGSVSTLKIQRTQQEDSAVYLCASSPGTGQVHEQYFGPGTRLTVT.